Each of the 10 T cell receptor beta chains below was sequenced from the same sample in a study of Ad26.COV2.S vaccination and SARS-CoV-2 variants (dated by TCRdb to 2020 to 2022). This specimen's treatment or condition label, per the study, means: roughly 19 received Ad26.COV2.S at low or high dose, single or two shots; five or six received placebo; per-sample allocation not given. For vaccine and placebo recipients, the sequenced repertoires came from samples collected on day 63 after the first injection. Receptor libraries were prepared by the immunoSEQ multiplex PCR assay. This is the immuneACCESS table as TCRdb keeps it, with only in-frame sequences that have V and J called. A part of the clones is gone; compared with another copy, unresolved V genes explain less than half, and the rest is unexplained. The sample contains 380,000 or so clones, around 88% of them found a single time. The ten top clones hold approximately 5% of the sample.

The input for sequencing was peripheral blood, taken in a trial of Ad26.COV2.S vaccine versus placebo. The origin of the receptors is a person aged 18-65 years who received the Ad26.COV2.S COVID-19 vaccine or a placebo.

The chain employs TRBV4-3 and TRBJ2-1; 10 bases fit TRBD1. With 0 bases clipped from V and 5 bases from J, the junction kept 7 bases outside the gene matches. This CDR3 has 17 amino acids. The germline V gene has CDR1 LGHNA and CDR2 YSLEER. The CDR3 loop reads CASSQDLWTGGNNEQFF. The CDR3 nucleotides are TGCGCCAGCAGCCAAGATTTGTGGACAGGGGGGAACAATGAGCAGTTCTTC.

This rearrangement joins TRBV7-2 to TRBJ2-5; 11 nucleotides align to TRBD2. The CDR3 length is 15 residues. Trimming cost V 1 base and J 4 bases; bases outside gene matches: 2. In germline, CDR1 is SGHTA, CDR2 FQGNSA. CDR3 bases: TGTGCCAGCAGCTTAGAACTAGCGGGAGCAGAGACCCAGTACTTC. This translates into CASSLELAGAETQYF.

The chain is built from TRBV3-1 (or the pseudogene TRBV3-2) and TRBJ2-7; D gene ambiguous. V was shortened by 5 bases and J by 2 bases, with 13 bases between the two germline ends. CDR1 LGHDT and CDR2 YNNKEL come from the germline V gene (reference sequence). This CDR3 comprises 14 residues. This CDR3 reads CASSSQQNAYEQYF. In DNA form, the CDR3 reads TGTGCCAGCAGCTCCCAACAGAACGCCTACGAGCAGTACTTC.

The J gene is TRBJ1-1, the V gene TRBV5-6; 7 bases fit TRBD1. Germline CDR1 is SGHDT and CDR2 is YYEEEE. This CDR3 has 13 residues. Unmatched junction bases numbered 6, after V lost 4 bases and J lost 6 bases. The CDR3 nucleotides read TGTGCCAGCAGCGGGACAGCTAACTCTGAAGCTTTCTTT. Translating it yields CASSGTANSEAFF.

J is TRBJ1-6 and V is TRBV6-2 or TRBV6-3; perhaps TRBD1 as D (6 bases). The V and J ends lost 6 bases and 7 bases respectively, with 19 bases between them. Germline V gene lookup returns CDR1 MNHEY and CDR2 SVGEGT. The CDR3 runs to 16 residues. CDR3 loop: CASSRYPGQVNSPLHF. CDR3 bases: TGTGCCAGCAGCCGGTATCCGGGACAAGTAAATTCACCCCTCCACTTT.

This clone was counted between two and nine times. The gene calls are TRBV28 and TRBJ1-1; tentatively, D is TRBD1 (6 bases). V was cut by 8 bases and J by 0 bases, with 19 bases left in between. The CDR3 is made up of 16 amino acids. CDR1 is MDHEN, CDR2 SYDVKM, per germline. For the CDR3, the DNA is TGTGCCAGCTCCTCCGGGACAACAATTATGAACACTGAAGCTTTCTTT. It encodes CASSSGTTIMNTEAFF.

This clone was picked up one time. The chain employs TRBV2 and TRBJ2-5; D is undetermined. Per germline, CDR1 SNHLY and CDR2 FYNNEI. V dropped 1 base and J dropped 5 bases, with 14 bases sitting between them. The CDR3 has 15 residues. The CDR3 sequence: CASSEGFLKGETQYF. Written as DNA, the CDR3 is TGTGCCAGCAGTGAAGGGTTCCTCAAAGGGGAGACCCAGTACTTC.

The CDR3 bases are TGCGCCAGCAGCCCCGGGACTAGCGGGTCCGGGGAGCTGTTTTTT. This sequence encodes CASSPGTSGSGELFF. J is TRBJ2-2 and V is TRBV5-1; 12 positions agree with TRBD2. V lost 4 bases and J lost 6; bases outside the gene matches: 4. The CDR3 extends over 15 amino acids. The germline gives CDR1 SGHRS, CDR2 YFSETQ.

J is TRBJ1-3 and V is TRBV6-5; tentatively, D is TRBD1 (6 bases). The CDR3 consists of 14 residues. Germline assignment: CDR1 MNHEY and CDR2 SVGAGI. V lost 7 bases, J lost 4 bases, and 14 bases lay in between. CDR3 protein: CASKIPGAGNTIYF. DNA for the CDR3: TGTGCCAGCAAAATCCCAGGGGCGGGAAACACCATATATTTT.

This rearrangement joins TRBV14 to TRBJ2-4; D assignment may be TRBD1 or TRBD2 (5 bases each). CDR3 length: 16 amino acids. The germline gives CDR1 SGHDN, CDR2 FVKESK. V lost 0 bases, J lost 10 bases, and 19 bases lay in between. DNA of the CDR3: TGTGCCAGCAGCCAAGATGACAGCCGGGACCCCGAAATTCAGTACTTC. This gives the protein CASSQDDSRDPEIQYF.